The clone carrying this T cell receptor beta chain has at least ten counts. This CDR3 is also generated by other DNA sequences in the sample. CDR1 SEHNR and CDR2 FQNEAQ come from the germline V gene (reference sequence). V was clipped by 2 bases and J by 3 bases, with 13 bases between them. This CDR3 comprises 15 residues. Data came from immunoSEQ multiplex PCR; TCRdb stores just in-frame clones and leaves some out. The data show more than 110,000 clones, around 80% seen once. This sample stems from a study of blood T cell repertoires in COVID-19. The TCR originated in a human donor in a cohort sampled during active COVID-19. Sequences were obtained from peripheral blood. The gene calls are TRBV7-9 and TRBJ1-1; D may be TRBD1 (5 bases). The CDR3 DNA reads TGTGCCAGCAGCTTATTGGACGGAGGGGACACTGAAGCTTTCTTT. As protein: CASSLLDGGDTEAFF.